This T cell receptor beta chain is from a study of blood T cell repertoires in COVID-19. Across the study: The origin of the acute and convalescent COVID-19 samples was the United States, Italy and Spain. T cells, B-cell-depleted T cells, or PBMCs provided the cDNA or gDNA that served as material.

Original methodology: Amplification with reference gene primers provided the estimates of nucleated cell counts. Only in-frame clones appear in the TCRdb table, and some are missing; sequencing was by immunoSEQ multiplex PCR. The DNA gave D and trimming, while V, J and clone size come from that table. The table has some 210,000 clones, around nine tenths seen once; the top ten hold around 6.6%. Per the germline V gene, CDR1 is SGHNT and CDR2 is YYREEE (reference sequence). The CDR3 length is 14 residues. V lost 4 bases to trimming and J lost 6 bases; unmatched junction nucleotides: 6. Sequencing was performed on peripheral blood. The TCR was taken from a woman aged 40 to 50 who had recovered from COVID-19. The chain joins TRBV5-4 to TRBJ2-1; 8 bases align to TRBD2. The CDR3 region has the DNA TGTGCCAGCAGCCCCGGACTAGCTGCCAATGAGCAGTTCTTC. As protein: CASSPGLAANEQFF.